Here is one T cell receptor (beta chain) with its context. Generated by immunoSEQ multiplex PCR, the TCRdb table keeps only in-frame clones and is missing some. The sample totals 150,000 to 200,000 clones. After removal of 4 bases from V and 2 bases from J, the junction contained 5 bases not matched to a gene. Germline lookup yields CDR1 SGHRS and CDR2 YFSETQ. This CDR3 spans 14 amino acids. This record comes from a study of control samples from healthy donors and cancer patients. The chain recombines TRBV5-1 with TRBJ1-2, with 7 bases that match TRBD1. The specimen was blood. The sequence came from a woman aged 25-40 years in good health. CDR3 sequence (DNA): TGCGCCAGCAGCCTGACAGGGTCAAACTATGGCTACACCTTC. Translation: CASSLTGSNYGYTF.